This entry lists 8 T cell receptor beta chains sequenced from one sample in a study of T cell responses to AZD1222 COVID-19 vaccine. Using immunoSEQ multiplex PCR, the repertoire was profiled, and TCRdb retains in-frame clones only, with some absent. Here the sample spans 98,000 or so clones, around 84% being singletons. The input for sequencing was peripheral blood, taken 28 days after the second AZD1222 dose. The receptors derive from an adult who received the AZD1222 COVID-19 vaccine.

This sequence joins TRBV29-1 and TRBJ2-1; D is unresolved. Trimming removed 2 bases from V and 0 bases from J, with 5 bases in between. The CDR3 runs to 13 residues. CDR1 and CDR2 (germline): SQVTM, ANQGSEA. The DNA of the CDR3 is TGCAGCGTTGAACAGAGCTCCTACAATGAGCAGTTCTTC. Translated, it gives CSVEQSSYNEQFF.

The gene calls are TRBV2 and TRBJ1-3; 9 bases agree with TRBD1. V lost 9 bases, J lost 2 bases, and 5 bases stayed unmatched. The CDR3 covers 14 residues. CDR1 and CDR2 (germline): SNHLY, FYNNEI. CDR3 amino acids: CASLRDRAGNTIYF. DNA of the CDR3: TGTGCCAGTCTCCGGGACAGGGCTGGAAACACCATATATTTT.

This chain connects TRBV5-5 to TRBJ2-7; D may be TRBD1 or TRBD2 (5 bases each). This CDR3 region has 15 residues. V was cut by 4 bases and J by 2 bases, with 16 bases left in between. CDR1 SGHKS and CDR2 YYEKEE come from the germline V gene (reference sequence). The CDR3 loop reads CASSPGAREAYEQYF. In nucleotides, the CDR3 is TGTGCCAGCAGCCCCGGGGCTCGTGAGGCCTACGAGCAGTACTTC.

The chain joins TRBV5-4 to TRBJ2-7, with D unresolved. The ends were cut back, 0 bases at V and 3 bases at J, with 7 bases in the middle. Looked up from germline, CDR1 is SGHNT and CDR2 is YYREEE (reference sequence). CDR3 size: 13 residues. CDR3 DNA: TGTGCCAGCAGCTTGGGAGTCAGCTACGAGCAGTACTTC. It specifies CASSLGVSYEQYF.

The chain uses TRBV12-3 or TRBV12-4 and TRBJ1-2; a weak D match, TRBD1 (6 bases). The CDR3 runs 13 residues. V lost 6 bases to trimming and J lost 4 bases, with 12 bases between them. In nucleotides, the CDR3 is TGTGCCAGCAGCGGTGGACAGATCTATGGCTACACCTTC. This sequence encodes CASSGGQIYGYTF.

This chain links TRBV9 with TRBJ2-5; 8 bases line up with TRBD2. Losses at the gene ends were 0 bases for V and 5 bases for J; bases not matched to a gene: 3. Germline V CDR1 and CDR2: SGDLS, YYNGEE. The CDR3 contains 14 residues. Here the CDR3 reads CASSVGTSFETQYF. The CDR3 nucleotides read TGTGCCAGCAGCGTAGGGACTAGCTTTGAGACCCAGTACTTC.

The rearrangement joins TRBV3-1 (or the pseudogene TRBV3-2) to TRBJ1-5; D is perhaps TRBD1 (5 bases). The CDR3 runs 13 residues. Germline V gene sequence: CDR1 LGHDT, CDR2 YNNKEL (reference sequence). The V gene lost 8 bases and the J gene lost 1 base, with 9 bases spanning the gap. The CDR3 DNA reads TGTGCCAGCGGCGAGGGGAGCAATCAGCCCCAGCATTTT. Protein product: CASGEGSNQPQHF.

The rearrangement joins TRBV6-5 to TRBJ1-2; D may be TRBD1 (5 bases). Germline CDR1 is MNHEY and CDR2 is SVGAGI. V shed 8 bases and J shed 8 bases, with 18 bases lying between them. The CDR3 sequence is 13 residues long. The CDR3 loop is CASGIGTAGGYTF. The CDR3 coding sequence is TGTGCCAGCGGGATAGGGACGGCGGGAGGCTACACCTTC.